These T cell receptor beta chains were read from a single sample in a study of cytomegalovirus exposure and HLA in healthy donors. Only in-frame clones appear in the TCRdb table, and some are missing; sequencing was by immunoSEQ multiplex PCR. The data contain 60,000 to 90,000 clones, roughly 94% of them singletons. Specimen: PBMCs. Receptors were obtained from a woman under 30 in good health and CMV-seronegative. Each CDR3 is given with its conserved first and last residue. D genes are given only for firm matches. Only part of the rows carry a size: once, few, many, or a class if the clone is expanded.

j_call v_call d_call clone_size cdr3_nt cdr3_aa
TRBJ1-2 TRBV7-3 . . TGTGCCAGCAGCTCCACTGGACAGACTAACTATGGCTACACCTTC CASSSTGQTNYGYTF
TRBJ2-5 TRBV6-5 TRBD2 . TGTGCCAGCAGTTACTGGGGGAGCGGGGGAGAGACCCAGTACTTC CASSYWGSGGETQYF
TRBJ2-5 TRBV18 . . TGTGCCAGCTCGCCGGGACTGCAAGAGACCCAGTACTTC CASSPGLQETQYF
TRBJ1-1 TRBV30 . . TGTGCCTGGAGTTACAGTCCTCCTCTGGAAGCTTTCTTT CAWSYSPPLEAFF
TRBJ1-5 TRBV19 . . TGTGCCAGTAGAACCATCGGACGACAGGCTAATCAGCCCCAGCATTTT CASRTIGRQANQPQHF
TRBJ1-5 TRBV6-5 . . TGTGCCAGCAGACGTACAGGGTACAATCAGCCCCAGCATTTT CASRRTGYNQPQHF
TRBJ2-1 TRBV6-6 TRBD2 . TGTGCCAGCAGTTATTCGGCGGGGGGGCCGTCCAATGAGCAGTTCTTC CASSYSAGGPSNEQFF
TRBJ2-1 TRBV28 . . TGTGCCAGCAGTTTGGAGGGGGGGGGTAGGGATGAGCAGTTCTTC CASSLEGGGRDEQFF
TRBJ1-4 TRBV19 TRBD1 . TGTGCCAGTAGTATCCACGCCAGACAGGGAGGAGATGAAAAACTGTTTTTT CASSIHARQGGDEKLFF
TRBJ1-1 TRBV7-9 TRBD1 once TGTGCCAGCAGCTCACAGGGGGAAGCTTTCTTT CASSSQGEAFF
TRBJ2-7 TRBV27 . . TGTGCCAGCAGTCCCCTACCGATCCGGGACTTCTACGAGCAGTACTTC CASSPLPIRDFYEQYF
TRBJ1-1 TRBV5-4 . . TGTGCCAGCAGCTGGAACCCGGGGACTGAAGCTTTCTTT CASSWNPGTEAFF
TRBJ1-5 TRBV6-5 . . TGTGCCAGCAGTTACTTGGGGGCGAATCAGCCCCAGCATTTT CASSYLGANQPQHF
TRBJ1-5 TRBV28 . . TGTGCCAGCACCCGATGGGGGGGTCAGCCCCAGCATTTT CASTRWGGQPQHF
TRBJ1-2 TRBV28 . . TGTGCCAGCAGTTTTCAGGTTGGCTACACCTTC CASSFQVGYTF